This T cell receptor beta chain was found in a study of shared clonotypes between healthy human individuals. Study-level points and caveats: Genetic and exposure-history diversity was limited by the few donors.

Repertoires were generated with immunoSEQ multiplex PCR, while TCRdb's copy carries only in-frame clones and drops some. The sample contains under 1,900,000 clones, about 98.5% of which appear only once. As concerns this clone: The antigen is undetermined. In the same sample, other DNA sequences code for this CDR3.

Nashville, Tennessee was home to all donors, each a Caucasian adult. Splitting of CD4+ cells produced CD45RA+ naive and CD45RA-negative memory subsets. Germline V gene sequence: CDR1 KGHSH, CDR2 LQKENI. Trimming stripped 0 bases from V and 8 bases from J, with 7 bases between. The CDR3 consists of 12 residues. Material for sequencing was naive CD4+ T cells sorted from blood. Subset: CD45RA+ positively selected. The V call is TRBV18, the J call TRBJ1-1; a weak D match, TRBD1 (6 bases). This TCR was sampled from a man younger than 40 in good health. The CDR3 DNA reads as TGTGCCAGCTCACCACCAGGGGGGGAAGCTTTCTTT. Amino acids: CASSPPGGEAFF.